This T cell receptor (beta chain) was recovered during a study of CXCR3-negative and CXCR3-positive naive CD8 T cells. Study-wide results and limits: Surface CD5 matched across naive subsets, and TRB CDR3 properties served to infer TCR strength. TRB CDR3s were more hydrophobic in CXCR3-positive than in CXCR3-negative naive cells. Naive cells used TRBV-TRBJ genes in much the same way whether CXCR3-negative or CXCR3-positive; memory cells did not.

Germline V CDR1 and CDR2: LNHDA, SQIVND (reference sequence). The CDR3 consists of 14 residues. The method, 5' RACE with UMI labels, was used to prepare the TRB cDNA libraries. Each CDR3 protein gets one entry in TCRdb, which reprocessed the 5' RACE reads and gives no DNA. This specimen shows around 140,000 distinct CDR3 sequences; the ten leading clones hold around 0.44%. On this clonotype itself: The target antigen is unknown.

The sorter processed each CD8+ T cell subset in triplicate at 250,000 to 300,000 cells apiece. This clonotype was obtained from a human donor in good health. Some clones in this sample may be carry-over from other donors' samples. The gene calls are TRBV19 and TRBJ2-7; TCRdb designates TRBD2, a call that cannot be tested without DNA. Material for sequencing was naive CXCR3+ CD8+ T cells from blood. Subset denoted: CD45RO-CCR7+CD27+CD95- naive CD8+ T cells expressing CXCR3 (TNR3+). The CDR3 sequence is CASSLSSGAYEQYF.